The clone carrying this T cell receptor beta chain was counted at least ten times. The junction had 10 bases not matched to a gene; V was cut back by 4 bases and J by 4 bases. Germline assignment: CDR1 MGHRA and CDR2 YSYEKL. The CDR3 covers 16 residues. The source of the sample is a study of T-cell memory formation after mild COVID-19. MiXCR was run by TCRdb on the 5' RACE reads, yielding one entry per CDR3 protein. Found here are roughly 100,000 distinct CDR3 sequences, roughly an eighth of them singletons; the top ten hold around 26%. What was sequenced was PBMCs or a T cell subset sorted from them (not recorded which). The chain recombines TRBV4-1 with TRBJ2-1; 7 bases agree with TRBD1. This TCR derives from an adult woman who had mild COVID-19 (a few samples of this study predate the infection). Cell type and time point are not known. CDR3 bases: TGCGCCAGCAGCCCATGGGACAGTCTTCAATACAATGAGCAGTTCTTC. It codes for CASSPWDSLQYNEQFF.